The 26 T cell receptor beta chains below come from one sample, sequenced in a study of shared clonotypes between healthy human individuals. Produced via immunoSEQ multiplex PCR; TCRdb's table is partial and in-frame only. The table lists around 2,000,000 clones, under 95% of them singletons. It was CD45RO-negative cells, positively selected for CCR7, that made up naive CD8 cells, with terminally differentiated effector memory CD45RA+ cells excluded. The sequencing sample was made of naive CD8+ T cells from PBMCs. The receptors were sampled from a man aged 18-30 years in good health. Some clones in this sample may be carry-over from other donors' samples.

Comment on this clone: Other DNA sequences in this specimen translate into the identical CDR3. V usage is TRBV30 and J usage is TRBJ2-7, with 9 bases lining up with TRBD2. This CDR3 has 13 amino acids. Germline V gene lookup returns CDR1 GTSNPN and CDR2 SVGIG (reference sequence). J lost 4 bases, V lost 4 bases, and 5 bases had no gene match. In nucleotides, the CDR3 is TGTGCCTGGACCCTAGCGGGACTGTACGAGCAGTACTTC. Its translation is CAWTLAGLYEQYF.

With respect to this clone: Other DNA variants within this sample encode the same CDR3. The chain couples TRBV28 to TRBJ2-1, with D possibly TRBD2 on 6 matching bases. V gave up 2 bases and J gave up 0 bases, with 11 bases separating them. The CDR3 length is 16 residues. The germline CDR1 and CDR2 sequences are MDHEN and SYDVKM. The CDR3 DNA sequence: TGTGCCAGCAGTTTAAGTAGCGGCAGCTCCTACAATGAGCAGTTCTTC. Translation gives CASSLSSGSSYNEQFF.

This chain joins TRBV4-1 and TRBJ2-3; 9 bases agree with TRBD2. Germline V gene lookup returns CDR1 MGHRA and CDR2 YSYEKL. The CDR3 has 17 amino acids. V gave up 2 bases and J gave up 3 bases; unmatched junction bases: 9. Here the CDR3 DNA reads TGCGCCAGCAGCCAAAATAGCGGGAGAGGAGGGACAGATACGCAGTATTTT. This gives the protein CASSQNSGRGGTDTQYF.

This chain connects TRBV27 to TRBJ2-1; TRBD2 agrees at 9 bases. The junction had 16 bases not matched to a gene; V was cut back by 4 bases and J by 12 bases. The CDR3 has 16 amino acids. Looked up from germline, CDR1 is MNHEY and CDR2 is SMNVEV (reference sequence). The CDR3 DNA is TGTGCCAGCAGTTACCCCGGGGCGGGAGGGCCTCTTGGGCAGTTCTTC. This translates into CASSYPGAGGPLGQFF.

This chain joins TRBV27 and TRBJ2-1; TRBD2 matches 13 bases. Trimming cost V 2 bases and J 9 bases; bases outside gene matches: 4. Looked up from germline, CDR1 is MNHEY and CDR2 is SMNVEV (reference sequence). CDR3 size: 15 residues. This CDR3 is CASSLTSGRVSEQFF. In nucleotides, the CDR3 is TGTGCCAGCAGTTTAACTAGCGGGAGGGTTTCTGAGCAGTTCTTC.

This clone was recorded once. The chain combines TRBV4-1 with TRBJ1-2, with 7 bases identical to TRBD1. Unmatched junction bases numbered 13, after V lost 3 bases and J lost 3 bases. The CDR3 consists of 17 residues. Germline V gene data show CDR1 as MGHRA and CDR2 as YSYEKL. CDR3 nucleotides: TGCGCCAGCAGCCAGACAGGGCCCGAACCGTGGCACTATGGCTACACCTTC. It is translated as CASSQTGPEPWHYGYTF.

The chain uses TRBV6-5 and TRBJ2-7; 7 bases map to TRBD2. This CDR3 is 15 amino acids long. With V trimmed by 2 bases and J by 4 bases, 8 bases remained unmatched. In germline, CDR1 is MNHEY, CDR2 SVGAGI. The CDR3 sequence: CASSYLTSAGYEQYF. CDR3 DNA: TGTGCCAGCAGTTACCTTACTAGCGCGGGTTACGAGCAGTACTTC.

This rearrangement joins TRBV6-6 to TRBJ2-7, with TRBD2 as a possible D gene (5 bases). Trimming shortened V by 2 bases and J by 5 bases, and 13 bases separated the two germline ends. Germline CDR1 reads MNHNY; CDR2 reads SVGAGI (reference sequence). The CDR3 is made up of 14 amino acids. The CDR3 region has the DNA TGTGCCAGCAGTTACGTGGGGAGTGTCCACGAGCAGTACTTC. This codes for CASSYVGSVHEQYF.

The chain links TRBV7-9 to TRBJ1-2; no firm D call. The CDR3 is 13 amino acids. From germline, CDR1 is SEHNR and CDR2 FQNEAQ (reference sequence). V lost 10 bases and J lost 5, with 17 bases in between. Here the CDR3 reads CATTDDSPYGYTF. The DNA for the CDR3 is TGTGCCACTACAGACGATTCTCCGTATGGCTACACCTTC.

V and J are TRBV13 and TRBJ1-1; 7 bases match TRBD1. The CDR3 loop spans 14 amino acids. Germline CDR1 PRHDT, CDR2 FYEKMQ (reference sequence). The V and J ends lost 5 bases and 5 bases, in that order; junction bases with no gene match: 8. The CDR3 bases are TGTGCCAGCAGCGAGGGGGCTCGGAGGACTGAAGCTTTCTTT. This encodes CASSEGARRTEAFF.

The rearrangement joins TRBV11-2 to TRBJ2-7; TRBD2 matches at 12 bases. V shed 8 bases and J 0 bases; nucleotides not matched to a gene: 14. The length of the CDR3 is 18 residues. Germline V CDR1 and CDR2: SGHAT, FQNNGV. The CDR3 DNA reads TGTGCCAGCGGCGGAGCCGGGACTAGCGGGTCCGGCTCCTACGAGCAGTACTTC. It encodes CASGGAGTSGSGSYEQYF. Combining the CDR3 with reference TRBV11-2 and TRBJ2-7 gives the whole variable domain EAGVAQSPRYKIIEKRQSVAFWCNPISGHATLYWYQQILGQGPKLLIQFQNNGVVDDSQLPKDRFSAERLKGVDSTLKIQPAKLEDSAVYLCASGGAGTSGSGSYEQYFGPGTRLTVT.

This chain's CDR3 is CASSFDRGIYNEQFF. The CDR3 nucleotides are TGTGCCAGCAGTTTTGACAGGGGAATCTACAATGAGCAGTTCTTC. The J gene is TRBJ2-1, the V gene TRBV28; 8 nucleotides line up with TRBD1. This CDR3 is 15 amino acids long. Per the germline V gene, CDR1 is MDHEN and CDR2 is SYDVKM. Trimming cost V 3 bases and J 3 bases; bases outside gene matches: 4.

The V and J genes are TRBV29-1 and TRBJ1-2; D is perhaps TRBD1 (6 bases). The CDR3 covers 12 residues. Germline CDR1 and CDR2: SQVTM and ANQGSEA. The V and J ends lost 5 bases and 8 bases respectively, with 15 bases between them. The CDR3 here is CSVPNRVRGYTF. The CDR3 DNA follows: TGCAGCGTTCCCAACAGGGTCCGCGGCTACACCTTC.

The sample holds one count of this clone. The chain is built from TRBV4-1 and TRBJ1-1, with 9 positions matching TRBD1. Germline CDR1 is MGHRA and CDR2 is YSYEKL. The V gene end was trimmed by 4 bases and the J gene end by 6 bases; junction bases not matched to a gene: 12. CDR3 size: 16 residues. The CDR3 sequence: CASSPLTGTGKAEAFF. DNA of the CDR3: TGCGCCAGCAGCCCACTTACCGGGACAGGGAAGGCTGAAGCTTTCTTT.

The CDR3 region is CASSIEGEQFF. CDR3 DNA: TGTGCCAGTAGTATAGAGGGGGAGCAGTTCTTC. The J gene is TRBJ2-1, the V gene TRBV19, with no clear D. V lost 0 bases to trimming and J lost 10 bases, with 4 bases between them. Looked up from germline, CDR1 is LNHDA and CDR2 is SQIVND (reference sequence). This CDR3 is built from 11 residues.

This chain links TRBV14 with TRBJ2-3; D unresolved. This CDR3 has 14 amino acids. CDR1 and CDR2 from the germline V gene are SGHDN and FVKESK. V was shortened by 1 base and J by 4 bases, with 9 bases between the two germline ends. The CDR3, as DNA: TGTGCCAGCAGCCAAGGTTTAGAGCCAGATACGCAGTATTTT. Protein: CASSQGLEPDTQYF.

V and J are TRBV30 and TRBJ2-7, with 12 bases that match TRBD1. The CDR3 has 16 residues. CDR1 GTSNPN and CDR2 SVGIG come from the germline V gene (reference sequence). Trimming cost V 0 bases and J 3 bases; bases outside gene matches: 6. This chain's CDR3 is CAWSVRGTGGFYEQYF. Here the CDR3 DNA reads TGTGCCTGGAGTGTACGGGGGACAGGGGGCTTCTACGAGCAGTACTTC.

In this sample, this clone turned up a few times. The rearrangement uses TRBV4-3 and TRBJ2-1, with 10 bases identical to TRBD2. Germline V gives CDR1 LGHNA, CDR2 YSLEER. The CDR3 is 15 residues long. V shed 1 base and J 7 bases; nucleotides not matched to a gene: 4. As DNA, the CDR3 is TGCGCCAGCAGCCAAGCAGCGGGAGGGCCGAATGAGCAGTTCTTC. Protein sequence: CASSQAAGGPNEQFF.

A word on this clone: A read error may produce the germline difference seen at one junction end. The chain carries TRBV2 and TRBJ2-3, with D unresolved. CDR1 and CDR2 (germline): SNHLY, FYNNEI. CDR3 length: 12 amino acids. Here the CDR3 reads CASTEGLSEPYF. In DNA, the CDR3 is TGTGCCAGCACTGAAGGGCTGTCGGAACCGTATTTT.

The genes are TRBV28 and TRBJ2-3; D is uncertain. V was clipped by 3 bases and J by 3 bases, with 10 bases between them. The CDR3 runs to 14 residues. Germline V gene lookup returns CDR1 MDHEN and CDR2 SYDVKM. In DNA, the CDR3 is TGTGCCAGCAGTTTTAAGCAGGAGACAGATACGCAGTATTTT. It codes for CASSFKQETDTQYF.

V usage is TRBV11-2 and J usage is TRBJ1-4; D unclear. This CDR3 is built from 15 residues. Looked up from germline, CDR1 is SGHAT and CDR2 is FQNNGV. V was cut by 1 base and J by 4 bases, with 10 bases left in between. CDR3 loop: CASSLGDWGNEKLFF. Written as DNA, the CDR3 is TGTGCCAGCAGCTTAGGAGATTGGGGTAATGAAAAACTGTTTTTT.

The chain joins TRBV9 to TRBJ2-7, with D tentatively TRBD1 or TRBD2 (6 bases each). CDR3 length: 15 residues. Germline lookup yields CDR1 SGDLS and CDR2 YYNGEE. V gave up 0 bases and J gave up 6 bases, with 16 bases separating them. The CDR3 bases are TGTGCCAGCAGCGTAGGAGGGGGACGGGAGCGCGAGCAGTACTTC. It specifies CASSVGGGREREQYF.

The CDR3 is CASSPGSSTTEAFF. The CDR3 DNA reads as TGTGCCAGCAGCCCAGGTTCATCGACGACTGAAGCTTTCTTT. This chain joins TRBV9 and TRBJ1-1; D is ambiguous. Germline CDR1 is SGDLS and CDR2 is YYNGEE. Trimming took 4 bases from V and 5 from J, leaving 15 bases between them. CDR3 length: 14 residues.

The chain couples TRBV4-1 to TRBJ2-1, with D uncertain. This CDR3 spans 17 amino acids. The V end was cut by 1 base, the J end by 0 bases, with 13 bases between. CDR1 is MGHRA, CDR2 YSYEKL, per germline. The CDR3 loop is CASSQGFPLPSYNEQFF. CDR3 sequence (DNA): TGCGCCAGCAGCCAAGGCTTCCCTCTCCCCTCCTACAATGAGCAGTTCTTC.

This chain links TRBV28 with TRBJ1-5; D remains unclear. Trimming shortened V by 6 bases and J by 2 bases, and 17 bases separated the two germline ends. Germline values: CDR1 MDHEN, CDR2 SYDVKM. The CDR3 is 16 residues long. The CDR3 region is CASSQRRAGGNQPQHF. CDR3 coding DNA: TGTGCCAGCAGCCAAAGGAGGGCCGGGGGCAATCAGCCCCAGCATTTT.

Of note for this clone: Additional DNA sequences in this sample encode the identical CDR3. The chain combines TRBV28 with TRBJ2-1; D not certain. The CDR3 is 15 residues long. Germline CDR1 is MDHEN and CDR2 is SYDVKM. Trimming removed 4 bases at V and 2 bases at J, with 12 bases between. The CDR3 DNA follows: TGTGCCAGCAGTTCGAGGCGGAGCCCCTACAATGAGCAGTTCTTC. Amino acids: CASSSRRSPYNEQFF.